A few counts support the clone carrying this T cell receptor (beta chain). The antigen is unknown. This sample is part of a study of immune evolution from preneoplasia to lung adenocarcinoma. Study results and limitations: Top clone share appeared to fall from AAH through AIS, MIA, adenocarcinoma.

Each case's diagnosis was confirmed by two pathologists on H&E. After pathologic assessment, macro-dissection selected premalignant or tumor cells for extraction. Assay used: immunoSEQ multiplex PCR; TCRdb lists only in-frame clones, some missing. The sample contains 9,000 to 10,000 clones, around 83% of which appear only once. Sequencing used FFPE minimally invasive lung adenocarcinoma tissue. The origin of this receptor is a person between 65 and 79 years old with lung adenocarcinoma. Some clones in this sample may be carry-over from other donors' samples.

Here the CDR3 reads CASRQGTGGSYGYTF. The CDR3 DNA sequence: TGTGCCAGCAGGCAGGGGACAGGGGGAAGCTATGGCTACACCTTC. The genes are TRBV28 and TRBJ1-2, with 11 bases aligning to TRBD1. The CDR3 spans 15 residues. Trimming cost V 6 bases and J 4 bases; bases outside gene matches: 7. Germline CDR1 and CDR2: MDHEN and SYDVKM.